Reported below is one TCR beta chain. This entry belongs to a study of T cell responses to AZD1222 COVID-19 vaccine. Germline CDR1 and CDR2: SGHDT and YYEEEE. The CDR3 covers 13 residues. Trimming stripped 1 base from V and 6 bases from J, with 5 bases between. Assay used: immunoSEQ multiplex PCR; TCRdb lists only in-frame clones, some missing. In the table there are 90,000 or so clones, roughly 88% of which are singletons. V and J are TRBV5-6 and TRBJ1-6; D is undetermined. The TCR comes from an adult in good health. Sequenced here: peripheral blood, sampled on day 0 of AZD1222 vaccination. In DNA form, the CDR3 reads TGTGCCAGCAGCTTGCGTCTTAATTCACCCCTCCACTTT. Its protein is CASSLRLNSPLHF.